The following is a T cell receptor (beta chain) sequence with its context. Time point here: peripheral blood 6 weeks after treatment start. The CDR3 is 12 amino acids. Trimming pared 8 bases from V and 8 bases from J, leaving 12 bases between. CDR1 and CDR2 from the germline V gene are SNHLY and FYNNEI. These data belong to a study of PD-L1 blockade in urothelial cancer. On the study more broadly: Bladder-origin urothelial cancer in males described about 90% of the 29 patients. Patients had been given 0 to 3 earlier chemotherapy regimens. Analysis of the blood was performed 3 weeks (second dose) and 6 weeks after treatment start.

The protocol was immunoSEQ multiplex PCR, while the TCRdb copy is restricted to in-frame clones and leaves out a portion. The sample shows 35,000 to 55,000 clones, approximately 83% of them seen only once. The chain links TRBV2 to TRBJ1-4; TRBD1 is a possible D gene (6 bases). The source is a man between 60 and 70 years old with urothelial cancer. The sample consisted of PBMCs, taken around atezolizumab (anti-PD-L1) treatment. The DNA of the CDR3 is TGTGCCAGCGGGGGCCCTAGGGAAAAACTGTTTTTT. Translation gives CASGGPREKLFF.